These T cell receptor beta chains were read from a single sample in a study of blood T cell repertoires in COVID-19. Clones were sequenced by immunoSEQ multiplex PCR, and TCRdb holds only the in-frame ones, with some missing. This sample carries 350,000 to 450,000 clones, 85% of them seen once, and the ten largest clones take approximately 3.6%. Sample: peripheral blood. The receptors shown here come from a woman younger than 30 with acute or convalescent COVID-19. CDR3s include the opening cysteine and the closing phenylalanine or tryptophan. A D gene is named only where the DNA matches it firmly. Some rows mark clone size as missing; the rest say once, few, many or name a class of expanded clone.

d_gene: NA; abundance: NA; v_gene: TRBV5-6; j_gene: TRBJ2-7; CDR3aa: CASSSGSSYEQYF; CDR3nt: TGTGCCAGCAGCTCCGGGAGCTCCTACGAGCAGTACTTC
d_gene: NA; abundance: NA; v_gene: TRBV7-9; j_gene: TRBJ2-3; CDR3aa: CASSSERTSSTDTQYF; CDR3nt: TGTGCCAGCAGCTCAGAGCGGACCTCTAGCACAGATACGCAGTATTTT
d_gene: NA; abundance: once; v_gene: TRBV13; j_gene: TRBJ2-1; CDR3aa: CASSSASWNEQFF; CDR3nt: TGTGCCAGCAGCTCCGCTAGCTGGAATGAGCAGTTCTTC
d_gene: TRBD2; abundance: NA; v_gene: TRBV7-2; j_gene: TRBJ2-1; CDR3aa: CASSLALKTSGSYNEQFF; CDR3nt: TGTGCCAGCAGCTTAGCGCTGAAAACTAGCGGTTCCTACAATGAGCAGTTCTTC
d_gene: TRBD1; abundance: NA; v_gene: TRBV5-6; j_gene: TRBJ1-4; CDR3aa: CASSTPDRVNEKLFF; CDR3nt: TGTGCCAGCAGCACTCCCGACAGGGTGAATGAAAAACTGTTTTTT
d_gene: NA; abundance: NA; v_gene: TRBV5-1; j_gene: TRBJ1-1; CDR3aa: CASSGGLQNTEAFF; CDR3nt: TGCGCCAGCAGTGGCGGACTCCAGAACACTGAAGCTTTCTTT
d_gene: NA; abundance: NA; v_gene: TRBV6-1; j_gene: TRBJ1-2; CDR3aa: CASSEATTAYGYTF; CDR3nt: TGTGCCAGCAGTGAAGCGACCACAGCTTATGGCTACACCTTC
d_gene: TRBD2; abundance: NA; v_gene: TRBV9; j_gene: TRBJ2-7; CDR3aa: CASAAGVGYYEQYF; CDR3nt: TGTGCCAGCGCCGCGGGGGTCGGGTACTACGAGCAGTACTTC
d_gene: TRBD1; abundance: NA; v_gene: TRBV3-1/TRBV3-2; j_gene: TRBJ2-1; CDR3aa: CASSLGQNNEQFF; CDR3nt: TGTGCCAGCAGCTTGGGACAGAACAATGAGCAGTTCTTC
d_gene: TRBD1; abundance: NA; v_gene: TRBV5-1; j_gene: TRBJ1-4; CDR3aa: CASSHGTGLDEKLFF; CDR3nt: TGCGCCAGCAGCCACGGGACAGGGCTGGATGAAAAACTGTTTTTT
d_gene: NA; abundance: NA; v_gene: TRBV2; j_gene: TRBJ1-4; CDR3aa: CASSEAERAFNEKLFF; CDR3nt: TGTGCCAGCAGTGAAGCAGAACGCGCCTTTAATGAAAAACTGTTTTTT
d_gene: NA; abundance: NA; v_gene: TRBV14; j_gene: TRBJ1-4; CDR3aa: CASSQAGRLFF; CDR3nt: TGTGCCAGCAGCCAAGCAGGCCGACTGTTTTTT
d_gene: TRBD1; abundance: few; v_gene: TRBV2; j_gene: TRBJ1-1; CDR3aa: CASRRDRNTEAFF; CDR3nt: TGTGCCAGCAGGCGGGACAGGAACACTGAAGCTTTCTTT
d_gene: TRBD1; abundance: NA; v_gene: TRBV9; j_gene: TRBJ1-6; CDR3aa: CASSVSGTGESPLHF; CDR3nt: TGTGCCAGCAGCGTATCCGGGACAGGGGAGTCACCCCTCCACTTT
d_gene: TRBD1; abundance: few; v_gene: TRBV5-8; j_gene: TRBJ1-1; CDR3aa: CASSFISGGMNTEAFF; CDR3nt: TGTGCCAGCAGCTTCATATCAGGGGGTATGAACACTGAAGCTTTCTTT
d_gene: TRBD1; abundance: NA; v_gene: TRBV7-9; j_gene: TRBJ2-2; CDR3aa: CASSLGATGGTGELFF; CDR3nt: TGTGCCAGCAGCTTAGGGGCGACAGGGGGCACCGGGGAGCTGTTTTTT
d_gene: TRBD1; abundance: NA; v_gene: TRBV3-1/TRBV3-2; j_gene: TRBJ2-3; CDR3aa: CASSQVISFGWQGADTQYF; CDR3nt: TGTGCCAGCAGCCAAGTAATTAGTTTTGGTTGGCAGGGGGCAGATACGCAGTATTTT
d_gene: NA; abundance: NA; v_gene: TRBV27; j_gene: TRBJ1-4; CDR3aa: CASSLDRYEKLFF; CDR3nt: TGTGCCAGCAGTTTAGACAGATATGAAAAACTGTTTTTT
d_gene: TRBD2; abundance: NA; v_gene: TRBV2; j_gene: TRBJ2-5; CDR3aa: CASSSSVAGGQETQYF; CDR3nt: TGTGCCAGCAGTTCGTCGGTAGCGGGGGGGCAAGAGACCCAGTACTTC
d_gene: TRBD2; abundance: NA; v_gene: TRBV9; j_gene: TRBJ2-3; CDR3aa: CASSPGVAGLAGDTQYF; CDR3nt: TGTGCCAGCAGCCCCGGGGTAGCGGGGCTTGCTGGAGATACGCAGTATTTT
d_gene: TRBD2; abundance: NA; v_gene: TRBV3-1/TRBV3-2; j_gene: TRBJ2-3; CDR3aa: CASSQGGTSGRALDTQYF; CDR3nt: TGTGCCAGCAGCCAAGGCGGGACTAGCGGGAGGGCTCTGGATACGCAGTATTTT
d_gene: TRBD2; abundance: NA; v_gene: TRBV6-1; j_gene: TRBJ2-7; CDR3aa: CASSDLAGVYYEQYF; CDR3nt: TGTGCCAGCAGTGATTTAGCGGGGGTCTACTACGAGCAGTACTTC
d_gene: NA; abundance: NA; v_gene: TRBV2; j_gene: TRBJ2-7; CDR3aa: CASTTERRVQYF; CDR3nt: TGTGCCAGCACAACTGAGAGGCGTGTGCAGTACTTC
d_gene: NA; abundance: NA; v_gene: TRBV7-9; j_gene: TRBJ1-4; CDR3aa: CASSWGGSNEKLFF; CDR3nt: TGTGCCAGCAGCTGGGGGGGCTCTAATGAAAAACTGTTTTTT
d_gene: TRBD2; abundance: NA; v_gene: TRBV6-6; j_gene: TRBJ2-1; CDR3aa: CASIQGLAGENNEQFF; CDR3nt: TGTGCCAGCATTCAAGGACTAGCGGGGGAAAACAATGAGCAGTTCTTC
d_gene: NA; abundance: few; v_gene: TRBV3-1/TRBV3-2; j_gene: TRBJ1-2; CDR3aa: CASSQVQYYGYTF; CDR3nt: TGTGCCAGCAGCCAAGTACAGTACTATGGCTACACCTTC
d_gene: NA; abundance: NA; v_gene: TRBV6-5; j_gene: TRBJ1-1; CDR3aa: CASSQGLRTEAFF; CDR3nt: TGTGCCAGCAGCCAGGGTCTACGCACTGAAGCTTTCTTT
d_gene: TRBD2; abundance: few; v_gene: TRBV29-1; j_gene: TRBJ2-1; CDR3aa: CSFIRGAYNEQFF; CDR3nt: TGCAGCTTCATTCGGGGGGCCTACAATGAGCAGTTCTTC
d_gene: TRBD1; abundance: few; v_gene: TRBV3-1/TRBV3-2; j_gene: TRBJ1-4; CDR3aa: CASSQDWDRGGQLFF; CDR3nt: TGTGCCAGCAGCCAAGACTGGGACAGGGGAGGCCAACTGTTTTTT
d_gene: TRBD2; abundance: NA; v_gene: TRBV19; j_gene: TRBJ2-1; CDR3aa: CASSLGGAGGLKEQFF; CDR3nt: TGTGCCAGTAGCCTGGGGGGAGCGGGAGGGCTGAAGGAGCAGTTCTTC
d_gene: NA; abundance: NA; v_gene: TRBV27; j_gene: TRBJ1-1; CDR3aa: CASSIMFQGRGTEAFF; CDR3nt: TGTGCCAGCAGCATTATGTTCCAGGGTAGGGGCACTGAAGCTTTCTTT
d_gene: NA; abundance: NA; v_gene: TRBV29-1; j_gene: TRBJ1-3; CDR3aa: CSVASSGNTIYF; CDR3nt: TGCAGCGTTGCGAGCTCTGGAAACACCATATATTTT
d_gene: TRBD1; abundance: NA; v_gene: TRBV19; j_gene: TRBJ2-7; CDR3aa: CASSPGTGISHEQYF; CDR3nt: TGTGCCAGTAGTCCCGGGACAGGGATTTCCCACGAGCAGTACTTC
d_gene: TRBD1; abundance: NA; v_gene: TRBV5-4; j_gene: TRBJ2-2; CDR3aa: CASSPGPSGTGVTGELFF; CDR3nt: TGTGCCAGCAGCCCGGGCCCCAGCGGGACAGGGGTCACCGGGGAGCTGTTTTTT
d_gene: NA; abundance: NA; v_gene: TRBV9; j_gene: TRBJ1-2; CDR3aa: CASSVAKETTYYGYTF; CDR3nt: TGTGCCAGCAGCGTAGCTAAGGAAACTACATACTATGGCTACACCTTC
d_gene: NA; abundance: NA; v_gene: TRBV5-1; j_gene: TRBJ1-5; CDR3aa: CASSLGVNQPQHF; CDR3nt: TGCGCCAGCAGCTTAGGGGTTAATCAGCCCCAGCATTTT
d_gene: NA; abundance: NA; v_gene: TRBV28; j_gene: TRBJ1-5; CDR3aa: CASSPRASGYSNQPQHF; CDR3nt: TGTGCCAGCAGTCCCCGAGCGAGTGGATATAGCAATCAGCCCCAGCATTTT
d_gene: NA; abundance: NA; v_gene: TRBV15; j_gene: TRBJ2-5; CDR3aa: CATSRLPRDQETQYF; CDR3nt: TGTGCCACCAGCAGACTCCCCCGGGACCAAGAGACCCAGTACTTC